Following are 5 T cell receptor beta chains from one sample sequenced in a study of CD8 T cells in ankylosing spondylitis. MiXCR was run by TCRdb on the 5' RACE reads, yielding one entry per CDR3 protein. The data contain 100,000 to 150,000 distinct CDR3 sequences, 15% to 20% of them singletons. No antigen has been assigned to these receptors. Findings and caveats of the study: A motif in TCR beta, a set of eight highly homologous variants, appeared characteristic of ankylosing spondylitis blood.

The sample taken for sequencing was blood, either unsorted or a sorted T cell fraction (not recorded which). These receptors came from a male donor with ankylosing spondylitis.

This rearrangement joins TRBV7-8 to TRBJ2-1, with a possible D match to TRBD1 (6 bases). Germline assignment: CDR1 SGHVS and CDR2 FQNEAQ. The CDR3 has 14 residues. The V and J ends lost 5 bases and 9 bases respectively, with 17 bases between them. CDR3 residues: CASSHRDTLSEQFF. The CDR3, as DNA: TGTGCCAGCAGCCACCGGGACACCCTCAGTGAGCAGTTCTTC.

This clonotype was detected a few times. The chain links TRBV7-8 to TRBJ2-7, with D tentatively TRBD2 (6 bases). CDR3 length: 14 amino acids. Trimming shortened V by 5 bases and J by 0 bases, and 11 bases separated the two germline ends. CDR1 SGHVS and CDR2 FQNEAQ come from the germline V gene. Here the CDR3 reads CASSPGGTSYEQYF. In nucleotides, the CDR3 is TGTGCCAGCAGCCCCGGGGGTACCTCCTACGAGCAGTACTTC. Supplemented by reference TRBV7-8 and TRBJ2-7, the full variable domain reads GAGVSQSPRYKVAKRGQDVALRCDPISGHVSLFWYQQALGQGPEFLTYFQNEAQLDKSGLPSDRFFAERPEGSVSTLKIQRTQQEDSAVYLCASSPGGTSYEQYFGPGTRLTVT.

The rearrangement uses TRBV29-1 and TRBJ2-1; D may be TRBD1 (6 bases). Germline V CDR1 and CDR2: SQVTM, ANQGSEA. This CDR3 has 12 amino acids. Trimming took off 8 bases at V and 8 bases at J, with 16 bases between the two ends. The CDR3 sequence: CSTQGSKDEQFF. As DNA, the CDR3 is TGCAGCACACAGGGATCCAAGGATGAGCAGTTCTTC.

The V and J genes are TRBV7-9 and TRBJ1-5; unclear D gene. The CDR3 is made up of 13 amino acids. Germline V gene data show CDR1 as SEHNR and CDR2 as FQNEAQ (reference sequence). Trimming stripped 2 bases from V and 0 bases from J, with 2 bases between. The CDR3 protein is CASSLHSNQPQHF. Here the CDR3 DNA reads TGTGCCAGCAGCTTACATAGCAATCAGCCCCAGCATTTT. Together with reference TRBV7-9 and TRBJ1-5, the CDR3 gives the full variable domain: DTGVSQNPRHKITKRGQNVTFRCDPISEHNRLYWYRQTLGQGPEFLTYFQNEAQLEKSRLLSDRFSAERPKGSFSTLEIQRTEQGDSAMYLCASSLHSNQPQHFGDGTRLSIL.

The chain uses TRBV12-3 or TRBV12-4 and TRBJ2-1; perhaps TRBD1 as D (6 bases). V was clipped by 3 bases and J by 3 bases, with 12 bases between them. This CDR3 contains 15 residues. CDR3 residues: CASSLAGAIYNEQFF. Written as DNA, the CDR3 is TGTGCCAGCAGTTTGGCAGGGGCTATCTACAATGAGCAGTTCTTC.